These 9 T cell receptor beta chains share one sample of origin, sequenced in a study of control samples from healthy donors and cancer patients. Profiling relied on immunoSEQ multiplex PCR, and the TCRdb table lists in-frame clones only, not all of them. Seen here are 150,000 to 200,000 clones, about 90% observed once, and the top ten hold about 11%. Material for sequencing was blood. The receptors here all came from a man younger than 45 in good health.

This clone was counted once. The V gene is TRBV7-3, the J gene TRBJ2-3; 9 nucleotides line up with TRBD2. This CDR3 comprises 15 residues. Germline V gene sequence: CDR1 SGHTA, CDR2 FQGTGA. V shed 6 bases and J 5 bases; nucleotides not matched to a gene: 9. The CDR3 spells CASRGGAGGIDTQYF. Here the CDR3 DNA reads TGTGCCAGCAGAGGTGGAGCGGGGGGTATAGATACGCAGTATTTT.

Here the CDR3 DNA reads TGTGCCAGCAGCCAAGATTCTCTGGGTCGGAATAATCAGCCCCAGCATTTT. This gives the protein CASSQDSLGRNNQPQHF. V and J are TRBV3-1 (or the pseudogene TRBV3-2) and TRBJ1-5; D uncertain. The length of the CDR3 is 17 residues. V was trimmed by 0 bases and J by 4 bases, leaving 16 bases between them. CDR1 and CDR2 from the germline V gene are LGHDT and YNNKEL (reference sequence).

V is TRBV3-1 (or the pseudogene TRBV3-2) and J is TRBJ1-1, with D unresolved. The V and J ends lost 4 bases and 1 base respectively, with 7 bases between them. This CDR3 region has 13 residues. Germline V gene sequence: CDR1 LGHDT, CDR2 YNNKEL (reference sequence). In nucleotides, the CDR3 is TGTGCCAGCAGCCGAGTTAGGAACACTGAAGCTTTCTTT. It translates to CASSRVRNTEAFF.

V is TRBV5-4 and J is TRBJ2-1; 12 nucleotides agree with TRBD2. Germline V gene data show CDR1 as SGHNT and CDR2 as YYREEE (reference sequence). Losses at the gene ends were 4 bases for V and 6 bases for J; bases not matched to a gene: 5. The CDR3 is made up of 15 amino acids. The CDR3 spells CASSPLAGGSNEQFF. CDR3 bases: TGTGCCAGCAGCCCGCTAGCGGGGGGGAGCAATGAGCAGTTCTTC.

This clone was picked up one time. CDR3 bases: TGCAGCACCGAGACAGACATCTATGGCTACACCTTC. As protein: CSTETDIYGYTF. This chain links TRBV29-1 with TRBJ1-2; a weak D match, TRBD1 (5 bases). The CDR3 has 12 residues. The germline gives CDR1 SQVTM, CDR2 ANQGSEA. The ends were cut back, 8 bases at V and 4 bases at J, with 14 bases in the middle.

The CDR3 DNA follows: TGCGCCAGCAGTGAGTTTAACAGGGATGAGCAGTTCTTC. Protein sequence: CASSEFNRDEQFF. V and J are TRBV10-2 and TRBJ2-1; possibly TRBD1 for D (6 bases). The CDR3 consists of 13 residues. Germline values: CDR1 WSHSY, CDR2 SAAADI. Trimming cost V 1 base and J 8 bases, with 9 bases left between them.

The V gene is TRBV27, the J gene TRBJ2-1, with 8 bases aligning to TRBD1. With 5 bases clipped from V and 2 bases from J, the junction kept 5 bases outside the gene matches. The CDR3 sequence is 15 residues long. Germline CDR1 and CDR2: MNHEY and SMNVEV (reference sequence). DNA for the CDR3: TGTGCCAGCAGTCCCCCGGGACAGGCCTACAATGAGCAGTTCTTC. Protein sequence: CASSPPGQAYNEQFF.

The V gene is TRBV7-2, the J gene TRBJ1-2; D is possibly TRBD1 (5 bases). Germline V CDR1 and CDR2: SGHTA, FQGNSA. V was cut by 5 bases and J by 8 bases, with 15 bases left in between. This CDR3 has 13 residues. The CDR3 nucleotides are TGTGCCAGCAGCGCGGGGGGAGGGTACGGCTACACCTTC. Its protein product is CASSAGGGYGYTF.

This chain connects TRBV6-5 to TRBJ2-3, with D possibly matching TRBD2 (5 bases). Germline V gene lookup returns CDR1 MNHEY and CDR2 SVGAGI. V shed 2 bases and J shed 4 bases, with 7 bases lying between them. The CDR3 is 13 amino acids. CDR3 in amino acids: CASSYGLSDTQYF. CDR3 nucleotide sequence: TGTGCCAGCAGTTACGGACTCTCAGATACGCAGTATTTT.